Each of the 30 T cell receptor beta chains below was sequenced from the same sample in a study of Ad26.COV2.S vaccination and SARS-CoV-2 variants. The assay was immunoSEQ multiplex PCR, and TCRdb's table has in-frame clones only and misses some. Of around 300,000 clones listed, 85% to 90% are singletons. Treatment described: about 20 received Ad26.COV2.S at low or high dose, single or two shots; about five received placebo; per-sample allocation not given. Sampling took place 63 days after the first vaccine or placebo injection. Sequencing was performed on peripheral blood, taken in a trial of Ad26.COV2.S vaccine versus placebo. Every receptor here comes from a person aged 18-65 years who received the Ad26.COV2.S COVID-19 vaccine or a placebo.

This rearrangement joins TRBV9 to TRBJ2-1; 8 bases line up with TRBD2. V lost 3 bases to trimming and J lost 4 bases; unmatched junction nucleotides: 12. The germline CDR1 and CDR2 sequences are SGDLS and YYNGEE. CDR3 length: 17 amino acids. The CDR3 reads CASSGLSRAGVYNEQFF. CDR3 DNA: TGTGCCAGCAGCGGCCTTAGTCGAGCGGGGGTTTACAATGAGCAGTTCTTC. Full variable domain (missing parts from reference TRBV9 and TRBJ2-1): DSGVTQTPKHLITATGQRVTLRCSPRSGDLSVYWYQQSLDQGLQFLIQYYNGEERAKGNILERFSAQQFPDLHSELNLSSLELGDSALYFCASSGLSRAGVYNEQFFGPGTRLTVL.

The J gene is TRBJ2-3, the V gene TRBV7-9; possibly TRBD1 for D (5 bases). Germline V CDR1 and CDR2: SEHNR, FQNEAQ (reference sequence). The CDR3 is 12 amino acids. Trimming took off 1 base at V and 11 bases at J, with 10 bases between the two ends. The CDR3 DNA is TGTGCCAGCAGCTTAGTCCCACAGGAGCAGTATTTT. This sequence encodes CASSLVPQEQYF.

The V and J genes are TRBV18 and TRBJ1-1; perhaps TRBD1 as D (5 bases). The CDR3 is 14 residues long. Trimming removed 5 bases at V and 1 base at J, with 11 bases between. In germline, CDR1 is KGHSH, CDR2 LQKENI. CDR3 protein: CASSAGHQNTEAFF. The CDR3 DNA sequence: TGTGCCAGCTCAGCCGGACACCAGAACACTGAAGCTTTCTTT.

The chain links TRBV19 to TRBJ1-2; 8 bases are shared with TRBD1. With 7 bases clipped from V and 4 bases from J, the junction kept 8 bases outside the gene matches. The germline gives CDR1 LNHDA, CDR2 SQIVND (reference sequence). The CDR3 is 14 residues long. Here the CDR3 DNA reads TGTGCCAGTAAGCTGACTACAGGGGGCTATGGCTACACCTTC. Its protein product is CASKLTTGGYGYTF.

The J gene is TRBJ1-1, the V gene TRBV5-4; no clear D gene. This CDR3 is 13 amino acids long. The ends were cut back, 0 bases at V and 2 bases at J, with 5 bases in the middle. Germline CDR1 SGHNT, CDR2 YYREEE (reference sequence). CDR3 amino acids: CASSLDVNTEAFF. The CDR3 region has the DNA TGTGCCAGCAGCTTGGATGTCAACACTGAAGCTTTCTTT.

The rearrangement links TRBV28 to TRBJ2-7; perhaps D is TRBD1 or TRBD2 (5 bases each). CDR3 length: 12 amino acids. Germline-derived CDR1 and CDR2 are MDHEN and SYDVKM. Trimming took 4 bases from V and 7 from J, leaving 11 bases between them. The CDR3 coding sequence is TGTGCCAGCAGTTGGGGGTTCGGGGAGCAGTACTTC. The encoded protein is CASSWGFGEQYF.

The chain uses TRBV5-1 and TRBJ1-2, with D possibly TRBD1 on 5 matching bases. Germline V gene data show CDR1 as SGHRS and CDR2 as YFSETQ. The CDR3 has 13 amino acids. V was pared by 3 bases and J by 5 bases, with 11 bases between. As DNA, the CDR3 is TGCGCCAGCAGCTCGGAAGGGGTTTATGGCTACACCTTC. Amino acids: CASSSEGVYGYTF.

The CDR3 nucleotides are TGTGCCAGCAGTTACTCGAAAACACAGCCTAACTATGGCTACACCTTC. Its protein is CASSYSKTQPNYGYTF. The V call is TRBV6-5, the J call TRBJ1-2; D gene unclear. The germline V gene has CDR1 MNHEY and CDR2 SVGAGI. This CDR3 has 16 residues. Trimming left V 0 bases short and J 0 bases short, with 11 bases between.

CDR3 amino acids: CASSSNGPQYF. The CDR3, as DNA: TGTGCCAGCAGCTCCAACGGCCCGCAGTATTTT. The V call is TRBV7-3, the J call TRBJ2-3; no clear D gene. The CDR3 covers 11 residues. In germline, CDR1 is SGHTA, CDR2 FQGTGA. V shed 4 bases and J shed 10 bases, with 9 bases lying between them.

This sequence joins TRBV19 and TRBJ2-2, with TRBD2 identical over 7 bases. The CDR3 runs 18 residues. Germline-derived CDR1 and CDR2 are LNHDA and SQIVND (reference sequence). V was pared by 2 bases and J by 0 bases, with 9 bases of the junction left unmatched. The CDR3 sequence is CASSISPGGRPNTGELFF. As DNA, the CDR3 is TGTGCCAGTAGTATATCTCCAGGCGGGAGACCGAACACCGGGGAGCTGTTTTTT.

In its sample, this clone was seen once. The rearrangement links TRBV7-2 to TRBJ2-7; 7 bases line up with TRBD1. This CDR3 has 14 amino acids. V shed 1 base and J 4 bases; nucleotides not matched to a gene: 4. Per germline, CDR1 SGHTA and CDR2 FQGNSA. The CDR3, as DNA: TGTGCCAGCAGCTTAGGGGACAGATATTACGAGCAGTACTTC. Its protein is CASSLGDRYYEQYF.

The CDR3 DNA reads TGTGCCAGCAGCTTATATTTACGGGAGAGTACTTATGGCTACACCTTC. It specifies CASSLYLRESTYGYTF. The rearrangement uses TRBV7-2 and TRBJ1-2; D not resolved. The germline V and J ends were trimmed by 2 bases and 5 bases, with 18 bases remaining between them. CDR1 is SGHTA and CDR2 is FQGNSA in the germline V gene. The CDR3 has 16 residues. Full variable domain (outside the CDR3, taken from reference TRBV7-2 and TRBJ1-2): GAGVSQSPSNKVTEKGKDVELRCDPISGHTALYWYRQSLGQGLEFLIYFQGNSAPDKSGLPSDRFSAERTGGSVSTLTIQRTQQEDSAVYLCASSLYLRESTYGYTFGSGTRLTVV.

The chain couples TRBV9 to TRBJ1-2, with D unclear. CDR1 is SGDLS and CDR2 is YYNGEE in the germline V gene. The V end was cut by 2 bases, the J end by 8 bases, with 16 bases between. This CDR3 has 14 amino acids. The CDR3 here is CASSVNSPGPGYTF. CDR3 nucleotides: TGTGCCAGCAGCGTTAACTCGCCTGGCCCCGGCTACACCTTC.

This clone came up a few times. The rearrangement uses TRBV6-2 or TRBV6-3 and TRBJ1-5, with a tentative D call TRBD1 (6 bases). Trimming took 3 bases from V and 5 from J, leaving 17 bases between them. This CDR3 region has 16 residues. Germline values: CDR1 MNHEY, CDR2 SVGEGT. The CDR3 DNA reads TGTGCCAGCAGTTATGTCAGGGGTCAGGAGGATCAGCCCCAGCATTTT. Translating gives CASSYVRGQEDQPQHF.

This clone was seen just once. In nucleotides, the CDR3 is TGTGCCAGCAGCTTATTGTTGGAGGAGCAGTTCTTC. Protein sequence: CASSLLLEEQFF. V and J are TRBV7-9 and TRBJ2-1; D not certain. Germline values: CDR1 SEHNR, CDR2 FQNEAQ (reference sequence). The CDR3 contains 12 residues. Trimming stripped 2 bases from V and 10 bases from J, with 9 bases between.

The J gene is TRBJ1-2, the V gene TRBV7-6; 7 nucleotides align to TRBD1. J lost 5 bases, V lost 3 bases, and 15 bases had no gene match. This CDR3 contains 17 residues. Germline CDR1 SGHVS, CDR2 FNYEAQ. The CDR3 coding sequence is TGTGCCAGCAGCTTCATACAGGGGAGGACTACAGAGTATGGCTACACCTTC. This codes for CASSFIQGRTTEYGYTF.

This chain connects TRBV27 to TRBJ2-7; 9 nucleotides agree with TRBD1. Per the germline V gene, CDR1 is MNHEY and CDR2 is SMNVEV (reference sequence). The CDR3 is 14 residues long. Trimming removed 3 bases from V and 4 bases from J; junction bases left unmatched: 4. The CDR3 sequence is CASSFSGTGYEQYV. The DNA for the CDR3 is TGTGCCAGCAGTTTTTCCGGGACAGGGTACGAGCAGTACGTC.

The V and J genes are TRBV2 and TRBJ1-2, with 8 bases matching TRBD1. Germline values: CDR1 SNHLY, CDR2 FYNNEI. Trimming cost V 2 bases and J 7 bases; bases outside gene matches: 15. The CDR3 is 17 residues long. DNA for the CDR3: TGTGCCAGCAGTGAACCGGGGACAGGTCCGTGGAAGTCTGGCTACACCTTC. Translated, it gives CASSEPGTGPWKSGYTF.

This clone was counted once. The CDR3 nucleotides are TGCAGCGTTGGGGTAGGGATGGACGGCTACACCTTC. Its translation: CSVGVGMDGYTF. The gene calls are TRBV29-1 and TRBJ1-2; no definite D call. The V gene's germline CDR1 is SQVTM and CDR2 ANQGSEA. This CDR3 spans 12 amino acids. V was pared by 4 bases and J by 8 bases, with 14 bases between.

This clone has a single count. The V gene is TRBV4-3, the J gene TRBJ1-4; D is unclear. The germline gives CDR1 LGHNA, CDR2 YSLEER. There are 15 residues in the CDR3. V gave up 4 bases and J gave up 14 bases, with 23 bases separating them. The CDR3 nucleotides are TGCGCCAGCAGCCCGAAGCTGACGGACGGACGAGGTCTGTTTTTT. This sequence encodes CASSPKLTDGRGLFF.

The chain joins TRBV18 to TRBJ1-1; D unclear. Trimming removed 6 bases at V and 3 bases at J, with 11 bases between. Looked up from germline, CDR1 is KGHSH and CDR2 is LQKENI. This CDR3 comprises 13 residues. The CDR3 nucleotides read TGTGCCAGCTCCCTGCTAAAGGACACTGAAGCTTTCTTT. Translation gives CASSLLKDTEAFF.

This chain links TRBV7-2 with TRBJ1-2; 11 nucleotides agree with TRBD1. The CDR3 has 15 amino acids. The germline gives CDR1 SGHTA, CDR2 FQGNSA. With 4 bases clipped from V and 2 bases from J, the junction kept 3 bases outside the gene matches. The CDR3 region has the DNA TGTGCCAGCAGCTCGGACAGGGGGCAGAACTATGGCTACACCTTC. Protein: CASSSDRGQNYGYTF.

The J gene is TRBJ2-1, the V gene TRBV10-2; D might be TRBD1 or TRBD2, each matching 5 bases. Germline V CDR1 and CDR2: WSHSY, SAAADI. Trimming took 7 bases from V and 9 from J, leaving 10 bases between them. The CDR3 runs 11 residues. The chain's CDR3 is CASIQGVEQFF. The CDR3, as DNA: TGCGCCAGCATTCAGGGAGTTGAGCAGTTCTTC.

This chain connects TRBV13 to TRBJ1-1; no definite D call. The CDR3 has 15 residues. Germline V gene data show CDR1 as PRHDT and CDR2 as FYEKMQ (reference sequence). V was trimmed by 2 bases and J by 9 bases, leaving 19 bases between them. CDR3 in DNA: TGTGCCAGCAGCTTATTGGAGCCCCGGGAGAAAAAAGCTTTCTTT. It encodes CASSLLEPREKKAFF.

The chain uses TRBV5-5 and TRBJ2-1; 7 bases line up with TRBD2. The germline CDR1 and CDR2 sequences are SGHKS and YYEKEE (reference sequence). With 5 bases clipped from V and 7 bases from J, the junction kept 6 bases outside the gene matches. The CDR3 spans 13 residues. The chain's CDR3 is CASRPSGRNEQFF. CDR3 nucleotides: TGTGCCAGCAGGCCTAGCGGTAGGAATGAGCAGTTCTTC.

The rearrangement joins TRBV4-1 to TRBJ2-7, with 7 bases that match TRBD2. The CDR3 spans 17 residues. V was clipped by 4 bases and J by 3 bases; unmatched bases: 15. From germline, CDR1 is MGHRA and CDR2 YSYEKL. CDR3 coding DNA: TGCGCCAGCAGCCTCAAGATCTCTACGGGGGGATTCTACGAGCAGTACTTC. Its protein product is CASSLKISTGGFYEQYF.

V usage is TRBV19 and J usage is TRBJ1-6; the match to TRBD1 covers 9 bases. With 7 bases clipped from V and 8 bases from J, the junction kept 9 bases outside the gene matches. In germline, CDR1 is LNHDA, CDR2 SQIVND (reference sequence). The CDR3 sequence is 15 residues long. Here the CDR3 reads CASNPTGGSYSPLHF. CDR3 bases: TGTGCCAGTAACCCGACAGGGGGGTCCTATTCACCCCTCCACTTT.

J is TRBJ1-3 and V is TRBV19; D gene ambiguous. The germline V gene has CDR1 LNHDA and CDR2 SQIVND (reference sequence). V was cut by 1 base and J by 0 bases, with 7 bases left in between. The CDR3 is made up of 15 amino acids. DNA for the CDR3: TGTGCCAGTAGTATAGCACAGCTCTCTGGAAACACCATATATTTT. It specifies CASSIAQLSGNTIYF.

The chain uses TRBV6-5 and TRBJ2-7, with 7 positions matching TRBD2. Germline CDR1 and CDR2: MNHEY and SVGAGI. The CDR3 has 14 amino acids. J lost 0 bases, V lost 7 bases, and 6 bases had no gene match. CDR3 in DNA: TGTGCCAGCACCTATAGCGGGTCCTCCTACGAGCAGTACGTC. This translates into CASTYSGSSYEQYV.

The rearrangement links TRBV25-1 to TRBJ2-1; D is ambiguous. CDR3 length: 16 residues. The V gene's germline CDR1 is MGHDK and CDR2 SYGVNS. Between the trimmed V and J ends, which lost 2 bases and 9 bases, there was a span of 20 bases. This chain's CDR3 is CASSETLTPASTEQFF. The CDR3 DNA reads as TGTGCCAGCAGTGAAACTCTCACCCCGGCGAGCACTGAGCAGTTCTTC.